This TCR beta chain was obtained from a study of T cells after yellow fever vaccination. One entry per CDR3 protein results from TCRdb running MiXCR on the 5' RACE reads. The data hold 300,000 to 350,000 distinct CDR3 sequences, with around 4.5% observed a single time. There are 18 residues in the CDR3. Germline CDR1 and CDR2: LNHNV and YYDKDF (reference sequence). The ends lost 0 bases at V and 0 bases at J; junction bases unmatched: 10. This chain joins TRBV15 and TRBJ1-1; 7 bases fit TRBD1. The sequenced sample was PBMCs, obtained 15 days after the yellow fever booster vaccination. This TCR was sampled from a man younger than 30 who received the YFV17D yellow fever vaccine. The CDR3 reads CATSRDRDRADMNTEAFF. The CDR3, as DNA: TGTGCCACCAGCAGAGATCGGGACAGAGCAGACATGAACACTGAAGCTTTCTTT.